Described below is a single T cell receptor beta chain sequence and its context. The antigen is undetermined. Unique molecular identifiers were incorporated when the TCRbeta library was constructed. TCRdb recomputed calls from the PCR reads with MiXCR, one row per CDR3 protein. The top ten hold 25% to 30% of the sample, which has around 440,000 distinct CDR3 sequences, around 15% seen once. The source of the sample is a study of T-cell reconstitution after alpha-beta-depleted transplantation in children. Broader study findings: Where some patients showed high TCRbeta diversity at day 60, it came from recipient T cells and thymic progenitors that had survived. Roughly two months post-transplant, alpha-beta T cells reportedly originated from several hundred graft clones that had expanded. One year post-transplant, T-cell counts and diversity were largely derived from T cells produced anew.

Trimming left V 1 base short and J 3 bases short, with 13 bases between. This CDR3 is 15 amino acids long. Germline CDR1 reads DFQATT; CDR2 reads SNEGSKA (reference sequence). This sequence joins TRBV20-1 and TRBJ2-1; weak D call: TRBD1 (5 bases). The sample here was PBMCs, mostly from graft donor cells, taken 360 days after TCRalphabeta/CD19-depleted stem cell transplant. The origin of this receptor is a boy younger than two who had a stem cell transplant for Wiskott-Aldrich syndrome, so the T cells may come from the graft donor. The CDR3 DNA reads TGCAGTGCTAGAGTACAGGACGGGCTCTACAATGAGCAGTTCTTC. Translating it yields CSARVQDGLYNEQFF.